This is a list of T cell receptor beta chains from one sample in a study of cytomegalovirus exposure and HLA in healthy donors. This table comes from immunoSEQ multiplex PCR, and its TCRdb copy is limited to in-frame clones, with some not included. The sample lists about 120,000 clones; approximately 78% were seen once. What was sequenced was PBMCs. These receptors all stem from a man aged 35 to 55 in good health and CMV-seronegative. The CDR3 runs from the conserved cysteine through the conserved F or W. Fields, in order: clone size, V gene, J gene, D gene, CDR3 DNA, CDR3 protein. A D gene is named only where the DNA matches it firmly. Clone size appears in some rows only: once, few, many, or a class for an expanded clone.

clone_size: -; v_call: TRBV15; j_call: TRBJ2-7; d_call: -; cdr3_nt: TGTGCCACCAGCAGAGATCCCGGGGTTCTCTACGAGCAGTACTTC; cdr3_aa: CATSRDPGVLYEQYF
clone_size: once; v_call: TRBV10-3; j_call: TRBJ2-5; d_call: TRBD2; cdr3_nt: TGTGCCATCAGTGCACTAGCGGGGCCCGAACAAGAGACCCAGTACTTC; cdr3_aa: CAISALAGPEQETQYF
clone_size: -; v_call: TRBV27; j_call: TRBJ2-3; d_call: -; cdr3_nt: TGTGCCAGCAGTCTTAGAACGGGACTCGCCTCCCATACGCAGTATTTT; cdr3_aa: CASSLRTGLASHTQYF
clone_size: -; v_call: TRBV19; j_call: TRBJ2-7; d_call: TRBD2; cdr3_nt: TGTGCCAGTAGTCCCGGGGAGGGCGGAACCTACGAGCAGTACTTC; cdr3_aa: CASSPGEGGTYEQYF
clone_size: -; v_call: TRBV4-3; j_call: TRBJ2-1; d_call: TRBD2; cdr3_nt: TGCGCCAGCAGCCAAGACGGACTAGCGGAGTACAATGAGCAGTTCTTC; cdr3_aa: CASSQDGLAEYNEQFF
clone_size: -; v_call: TRBV4-3; j_call: TRBJ1-2; d_call: -; cdr3_nt: TGCGCCAGCAGCCAAGAATGGGAGACGGGCTACACCTTC; cdr3_aa: CASSQEWETGYTF
clone_size: -; v_call: TRBV27; j_call: TRBJ2-1; d_call: TRBD1; cdr3_nt: TGTGCCAGCAGTGCCACAGGGGTTAAAAGGAATGAGCAGTTCTTC; cdr3_aa: CASSATGVKRNEQFF
clone_size: -; v_call: TRBV18; j_call: TRBJ2-4; d_call: -; cdr3_nt: TGTGCCAGCTCACCGACAGGGGAGGGGATAAGAGCCAAAAACATTCAGTACTTC; cdr3_aa: CASSPTGEGIRAKNIQYF
clone_size: -; v_call: TRBV14; j_call: TRBJ2-1; d_call: TRBD1; cdr3_nt: TGTGCCAGCAGCCCCGGGGACAGATACTCCTACAATGAGCAGTTCTTC; cdr3_aa: CASSPGDRYSYNEQFF
clone_size: -; v_call: TRBV6-5; j_call: TRBJ1-6; d_call: -; cdr3_nt: TGTGCCAGCAGTTACTCAACGGGGAGGAATTCACCCCTCCACTTT; cdr3_aa: CASSYSTGRNSPLHF
clone_size: -; v_call: TRBV13; j_call: TRBJ2-5; d_call: -; cdr3_nt: TGTGCCAGCAGCTCAGGACAGATAGGGACCCAGTACTTC; cdr3_aa: CASSSGQIGTQYF
clone_size: -; v_call: TRBV10-1; j_call: TRBJ2-3; d_call: -; cdr3_nt: TGCGCCAGCAGTGAGATCTACGGAGCCGTCACAGATACGCAGTATTTT; cdr3_aa: CASSEIYGAVTDTQYF
clone_size: -; v_call: TRBV19; j_call: TRBJ2-5; d_call: -; cdr3_nt: TGTGCCAGTAGTAAACAGGGGGGGCCGGAGACCCAGTACTTC; cdr3_aa: CASSKQGGPETQYF
clone_size: -; v_call: TRBV18; j_call: TRBJ2-6; d_call: -; cdr3_nt: TGTGCCAGCTCTCCAAACTTCTCTGGGGCCAACGGCCTGACTTTC; cdr3_aa: CASSPNFSGANGLTF
clone_size: -; v_call: TRBV6-6; j_call: TRBJ2-3; d_call: -; cdr3_nt: TGTGCCAGCAGTTACACCAGACAGAGCACAGATACGCAGTATTTT; cdr3_aa: CASSYTRQSTDTQYF
clone_size: -; v_call: TRBV7-7; j_call: TRBJ2-5; d_call: TRBD1; cdr3_nt: TGTGCCAGCAGCTCCTCGACAGGGCTGGAGACCCAGTACTTC; cdr3_aa: CASSSSTGLETQYF
clone_size: -; v_call: TRBV5-1; j_call: TRBJ1-2; d_call: TRBD1; cdr3_nt: TGCGCCAGCAGCTTCGACAGGGGGAATGGCTACACCTTC; cdr3_aa: CASSFDRGNGYTF
clone_size: -; v_call: TRBV28; j_call: TRBJ1-5; d_call: -; cdr3_nt: TGTGCCAGCAGTTTAGGGGCCAGTGCCCATCAGCCCCAGCATTTT; cdr3_aa: CASSLGASAHQPQHF
clone_size: -; v_call: TRBV27; j_call: TRBJ2-7; d_call: -; cdr3_nt: TGTGCCAGCAGTTTACTGGCAACGCCGCGGCCGGGCTACGAGCAGTACTTC; cdr3_aa: CASSLLATPRPGYEQYF
clone_size: once; v_call: TRBV7-2; j_call: TRBJ1-5; d_call: -; cdr3_nt: TGTGCCAGCAGCTTATGGGGACAATCCAATCAGCCCCAGCATTTT; cdr3_aa: CASSLWGQSNQPQHF
clone_size: -; v_call: TRBV29-1; j_call: TRBJ2-7; d_call: -; cdr3_nt: TGCAGCGTTGGTCACAGGATGGGCGAGCAGTACTTC; cdr3_aa: CSVGHRMGEQYF
clone_size: -; v_call: TRBV5-1; j_call: TRBJ1-5; d_call: -; cdr3_nt: TGCGCCAGCAGCCCCGACAGTTTTTATCAGCCCCAGCATTTT; cdr3_aa: CASSPDSFYQPQHF
clone_size: -; v_call: TRBV27; j_call: TRBJ2-7; d_call: TRBD2; cdr3_nt: TGTGCCAGCAGTACCCGACCTTCTAGCGGGTATTCCTACGAGCAGTACTTC; cdr3_aa: CASSTRPSSGYSYEQYF
clone_size: few; v_call: TRBV7-2; j_call: TRBJ2-1; d_call: TRBD2; cdr3_nt: TGTGCCAGCAGCCCAGGGACTAGCGGGAGCCTGGGTGAGCAGTTCTTC; cdr3_aa: CASSPGTSGSLGEQFF
clone_size: -; v_call: TRBV30; j_call: TRBJ1-5; d_call: -; cdr3_nt: TGTGCCTGGAGTCCCCAGGCGAATCAGCCCCAGCATTTT; cdr3_aa: CAWSPQANQPQHF
clone_size: -; v_call: TRBV18; j_call: TRBJ2-1; d_call: TRBD1; cdr3_nt: TGTGCCGGCTCACCACCGGGCCCTCGGGACAGGGTGGACAATGAGCAGTTCTTC; cdr3_aa: CAGSPPGPRDRVDNEQFF
clone_size: -; v_call: TRBV6-5; j_call: TRBJ2-5; d_call: TRBD2; cdr3_nt: TGTGCCAGCACGCTAGCGGGGGAAGAGACCCAGTACTTC; cdr3_aa: CASTLAGEETQYF
clone_size: -; v_call: TRBV5-4; j_call: TRBJ2-1; d_call: TRBD2; cdr3_nt: TGTGCCAGCAGCGCCTTTGGGCGGGGGACTAGCTTATACAATGAGCAGTTCTTC; cdr3_aa: CASSAFGRGTSLYNEQFF
clone_size: -; v_call: TRBV19; j_call: TRBJ1-5; d_call: TRBD1; cdr3_nt: TGTGCCAGTAGTCGAAAGCCGGGGACAGGGGGTTCCCATAGCAATCAGCCCCAGCATTTT; cdr3_aa: CASSRKPGTGGSHSNQPQHF
clone_size: -; v_call: TRBV5-1; j_call: TRBJ1-2; d_call: -; cdr3_nt: TGCGCCAGCAGCCTTACTGTAGGACAGATCAACTATGGCTACACCTTC; cdr3_aa: CASSLTVGQINYGYTF
clone_size: -; v_call: TRBV7-3; j_call: TRBJ2-1; d_call: TRBD2; cdr3_nt: TGTGCCAGCAGCCTCTCTCCTAGCGGGAGTTACAATGAGCAGTTCTTC; cdr3_aa: CASSLSPSGSYNEQFF
clone_size: -; v_call: TRBV9; j_call: TRBJ2-1; d_call: TRBD2; cdr3_nt: TGTGCCAGCAGCCCCAGGGGTGCGGGAGGGTGGGATGAGCAGTTCTTC; cdr3_aa: CASSPRGAGGWDEQFF
clone_size: -; v_call: TRBV6-5; j_call: TRBJ1-2; d_call: TRBD1; cdr3_nt: TGTGCCAGCAGTTTCCAAACAGGGGAGAGGACCTTC; cdr3_aa: CASSFQTGERTF
clone_size: -; v_call: TRBV9; j_call: TRBJ2-7; d_call: TRBD1; cdr3_nt: TGTGCCAGCAGCGTAGGGGACAGTTACGAGCAGTACTTC; cdr3_aa: CASSVGDSYEQYF
clone_size: -; v_call: TRBV5-1; j_call: TRBJ2-7; d_call: TRBD1; cdr3_nt: TGCGCCAGCAGCTTGTGGACAGGGTCCTACGAGCAGTACTTC; cdr3_aa: CASSLWTGSYEQYF
clone_size: -; v_call: TRBV21-1; j_call: TRBJ1-4; d_call: -; cdr3_nt: TGTGCCAGCAGCAAAGTCCCTTTAAGCGACAGGGGGCGCATATCGGGTGAAAAACTGTTTTTT; cdr3_aa: CASSKVPLSDRGRISGEKLFF
clone_size: -; v_call: TRBV7-7; j_call: TRBJ1-3; d_call: -; cdr3_nt: TGTGCTAGCAGCCCACTCGAGGCAAACTCTGGAAACACCATATATTTT; cdr3_aa: CASSPLEANSGNTIYF
clone_size: -; v_call: TRBV7-9; j_call: TRBJ1-1; d_call: -; cdr3_nt: TGTGCCAGCAGCCGCATACAGCTGGGTACTGAAGCTTTCTTT; cdr3_aa: CASSRIQLGTEAFF
clone_size: -; v_call: TRBV30; j_call: TRBJ1-6; d_call: -; cdr3_nt: TGTGCCTGGAGCTCAACGGGTACAGGCACTAATAATTCACCCCTCCACTTT; cdr3_aa: CAWSSTGTGTNNSPLHF
clone_size: -; v_call: TRBV28; j_call: TRBJ2-7; d_call: TRBD2; cdr3_nt: TGTGCCAGCAGTCCCCCGGGGACTAGCGGCTACGAGCAGTACTTC; cdr3_aa: CASSPPGTSGYEQYF
clone_size: -; v_call: TRBV4-1; j_call: TRBJ2-3; d_call: TRBD2; cdr3_nt: TGCGCCAGCGAACCTAGCGGTACAGATACGCAGTATTTT; cdr3_aa: CASEPSGTDTQYF
clone_size: -; v_call: TRBV6-1; j_call: TRBJ2-7; d_call: TRBD2; cdr3_nt: TGTGCCAGCAGTGCAGGGACTAGCGGGGGCTACGAGCAGTACTTC; cdr3_aa: CASSAGTSGGYEQYF
clone_size: -; v_call: TRBV27; j_call: TRBJ2-5; d_call: TRBD2; cdr3_nt: TGTGCCAGCAGTTTAAGGCTAGCGGGGCGCTGGGAGACCCAGTACTTC; cdr3_aa: CASSLRLAGRWETQYF